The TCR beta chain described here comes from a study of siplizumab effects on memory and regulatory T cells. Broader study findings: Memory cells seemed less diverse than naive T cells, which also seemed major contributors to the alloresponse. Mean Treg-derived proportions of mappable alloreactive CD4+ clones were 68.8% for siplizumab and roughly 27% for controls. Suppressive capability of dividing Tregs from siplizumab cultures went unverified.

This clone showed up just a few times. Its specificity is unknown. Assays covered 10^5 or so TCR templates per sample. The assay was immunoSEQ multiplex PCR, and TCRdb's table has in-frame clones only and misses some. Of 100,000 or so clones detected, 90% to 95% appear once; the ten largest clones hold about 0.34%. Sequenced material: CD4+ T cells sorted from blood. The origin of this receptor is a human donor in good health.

CDR3 loop: CASSSQVPDSPLHF. The CDR3 coding sequence is TGTGCCAGCAGCTCCCAGGTCCCGGATTCACCCCTCCACTTT. The gene calls are TRBV7-9 and TRBJ1-6; D not resolved. Trimming removed 4 bases at V and 8 bases at J, with 12 bases between. This CDR3 is built from 14 residues. Germline assignment: CDR1 SEHNR and CDR2 FQNEAQ (reference sequence).